This T cell receptor (beta chain) came from a study of regulatory T cells in long-lasting Graves disease. Building the TCR beta libraries relied on iRepertoire HTBI primers, and CDR3 regions underwent Arm-PCR. TCRdb ran MiXCR on the multiplex PCR reads and lists one entry per CDR3 protein. The data contain fewer than 450,000 distinct CDR3 sequences, about 20% of them singletons. Study conclusions and caveats: Rather than thyroid tissue, only peripheral blood underwent study. Under persistent disease, TRBV28, TRBJ1-2 and TRBJ2-5 were used preferentially.

Regarding time point: persistent/refractory GD, antithyroid drugs over 5 years with positive TRAb. PBMC-extracted RNA yielded the TCR library. V trimming: 0 bases; J trimming: 4 bases; junction bases outside the gene matches: 8. CDR1 is LGHNA and CDR2 is YNFKEQ in the germline V gene. This CDR3 is 17 amino acids long. This clonotype was observed a handful of times. Its antigen is as yet unknown. This sequence was found in a female donor with Graves disease. This material consisted of peripheral blood mononuclear cells (PBMCs), taken when the disease was refractory, from a patient treated with antithyroid drugs. V gene TRBV4-2 combines with J gene TRBJ1-2; 10 nucleotides line up with TRBD1. CDR3: CASSQEITGTGAYGYTF. The CDR3 DNA follows: TGTGCCAGCAGCCAAGAGATTACCGGGACAGGGGCCTATGGCTACACCTTC.